Below, 25 T cell receptor beta chains from the same sample are listed, as sequenced in a study of blood T cell repertoires in COVID-19. Measured with immunoSEQ multiplex PCR; TCRdb has only the in-frame clones, and not every one. The repertoire has under 75,000 clones, 80% to 85% of them found once; the top ten carry 15% to 19%. Source material: peripheral blood. These TCRs come from a man older than 75 with acute or convalescent COVID-19.

The chain uses TRBV29-1 and TRBJ2-1, with D maybe TRBD2 (6 bases). The CDR3 is 14 residues long. V was cut by 0 bases and J by 3 bases, with 9 bases left in between. Germline loops: CDR1 SQVTM, CDR2 ANQGSEA. CDR3 sequence (DNA): TGCAGCGTTGAAGACCGGGGGAGCTACAATGAGCAGTTCTTC. Encoded protein: CSVEDRGSYNEQFF.

The chain couples TRBV14 to TRBJ1-4, with a tentative D call TRBD1 (5 bases). CDR1 is SGHDN, CDR2 FVKESK, per germline. V lost 0 bases, J lost 6 bases, and 8 bases lay in between. CDR3 length equals 14 residues. CDR3 nucleotide sequence: TGTGCCAGCAGCCAAGACAGGGTGCATGAAAAACTGTTTTTT. Translation gives CASSQDRVHEKLFF.

V and J are TRBV7-9 and TRBJ2-3; TRBD1 might be the D (5 bases). The germline gives CDR1 SEHNR, CDR2 FQNEAQ (reference sequence). Trimming removed 1 base at V and 4 bases at J, with 9 bases between. The CDR3 loop spans 14 amino acids. The CDR3 nucleotides read TGTGCCAGCAGCTTAGGTCAGGGTGCAGATACGCAGTATTTT. Translation gives CASSLGQGADTQYF.

In its sample, this clone was seen a few times. The gene calls are TRBV23-1 and TRBJ1-5; D gene ambiguous. TRBV23-1 is placed among ORFs of uncertain function. The V end lost 6 bases, the J end lost 4 bases, and 10 bases lay between the germline ends. The CDR3 totals 13 residues. The CDR3: CASSSARNQPQHF. CDR3 nucleotides: TGCGCCAGCAGCAGTGCAAGAAATCAGCCCCAGCATTTT.

This clone was seen a handful of times. The V gene is TRBV6-2 or TRBV6-3, the J gene TRBJ2-5; possible D gene TRBD2, 6 bases. Per germline, CDR1 MNHEY and CDR2 SVGEGT. The CDR3 runs to 16 residues. The V end lost 0 bases, the J end lost 2 bases, and 13 bases lay between the germline ends. The CDR3 here is CASSYSRERVQETQYF. The CDR3 bases are TGTGCCAGCAGTTACTCTAGGGAGCGGGTACAAGAGACCCAGTACTTC.

This rearrangement joins TRBV5-1 to TRBJ1-1; D remains ambiguous. CDR3 length equals 14 residues. V was shortened by 1 base and J by 6 bases, with 13 bases between the two germline ends. Germline V gene sequence: CDR1 SGHRS, CDR2 YFSETQ. The CDR3 region is CASSLTAGVPEAFF. The CDR3 DNA is TGCGCCAGCAGCTTGACGGCGGGTGTGCCTGAAGCTTTCTTT.

V is TRBV9 and J is TRBJ2-2; D is perhaps TRBD2 (5 bases). Germline V lookup: CDR1 SGDLS, CDR2 YYNGEE. The V and J ends lost 5 bases and 7 bases respectively, with 21 bases between them. This CDR3 region has 16 residues. The CDR3 bases are TGTGCCAGCAGTCCAAACGTCCAAGGAGGCGGCGGGGAGCTGTTTTTT. It translates to CASSPNVQGGGGELFF.

CDR3 region: CASSLGAGGINEQYF. The CDR3 DNA reads as TGTGCCAGCAGCTTAGGGGCGGGAGGTATAAACGAGCAGTACTTC. The gene calls are TRBV7-2 and TRBJ2-7; 8 nucleotides match TRBD2. The CDR3 is 15 amino acids. The germline CDR1 and CDR2 sequences are SGHTA and FQGNSA. The ends lost 1 base at V and 5 bases at J; junction bases unmatched: 7.

This clone was seen a handful of times. The CDR3 DNA reads as TGTGCCAGCAGCGGGGACAGCCTCTCCTACGAGCAGTACTTC. Its translation: CASSGDSLSYEQYF. The chain is built from TRBV9 and TRBJ2-7; 7 positions agree with TRBD1. The germline V gene has CDR1 SGDLS and CDR2 YYNGEE. The trim removed 3 bases at V and 0 bases at J, leaving 3 bases unmatched. The CDR3 has 14 residues.

In this sample, this clone turned up a few times. V is TRBV19 and J is TRBJ1-4, with TRBD1 matching over 8 bases. J was trimmed by 5 bases and V by 4 bases; bases with no gene match: 6. Per germline, CDR1 LNHDA and CDR2 SQIVND (reference sequence). The CDR3 length is 15 residues. The CDR3 region is CASSRTGSDNEKLFF. CDR3 coding DNA: TGTGCCAGTAGTAGGACAGGGAGCGACAATGAAAAACTGTTTTTT.

The chain combines TRBV6-6 with TRBJ1-1; the D gene is possibly TRBD1 (5 bases). The CDR3 spans 15 residues. Per the germline V gene, CDR1 is MNHNY and CDR2 is SVGAGI (reference sequence). V lost 8 bases to trimming and J lost 0 bases, with 16 bases between them. CDR3 sequence: CASLPGRGMNTEAFF. CDR3 coding DNA: TGTGCCAGCCTCCCCGGGAGGGGCATGAACACTGAAGCTTTCTTT.

The J gene is TRBJ2-7, the V gene TRBV5-1; TRBD2 agrees at 13 bases. This CDR3 spans 16 amino acids. Germline V gives CDR1 SGHRS, CDR2 YFSETQ. Trimming at V came to 4 bases and at J to 5 bases, leaving 9 bases not matched to a gene. The DNA of the CDR3 is TGCGCCAGCAGCAAAGGAACTAGCGGGGGGGCCCACGAGCAGTACTTC. As protein: CASSKGTSGGAHEQYF.

This chain links TRBV9 with TRBJ2-7, with D tentatively TRBD2 (6 bases). This CDR3 comprises 17 residues. Germline CDR1 SGDLS, CDR2 YYNGEE. Trimming took 0 bases from V and 2 from J, leaving 18 bases between them. CDR3 residues: CASSVEFPIRETYEQYF. For the CDR3, the DNA is TGTGCCAGCAGCGTAGAGTTTCCCATACGGGAGACCTACGAGCAGTACTTC. Based on the CDR3 plus reference TRBV9 and TRBJ2-7, the full variable domain is DSGVTQTPKHLITATGQRVTLRCSPRSGDLSVYWYQQSLDQGLQFLIQYYNGEERAKGNILERFSAQQFPDLHSELNLSSLELGDSALYFCASSVEFPIRETYEQYFGPGTRLTVT.

The V call is TRBV4-3, the J call TRBJ2-7, with D unresolved. The CDR3 covers 13 residues. Germline lookup yields CDR1 LGHNA and CDR2 YSLEER. Trimming took 0 bases from V and 3 from J, leaving 6 bases between them. CDR3 nucleotides: TGCGCCAGCAGCCAAGACAGATACTACGAGCAGTACTTC. Translation: CASSQDRYYEQYF.

The chain employs TRBV28 and TRBJ1-5; weak D call: TRBD1 (6 bases). V lost 8 bases and J lost 0, with 8 bases in between. The CDR3 runs to 13 residues. Germline assignment: CDR1 MDHEN and CDR2 SYDVKM. The CDR3 spells CASQGYSNQPQHF. CDR3 nucleotide sequence: TGTGCCAGCCAGGGGTATAGCAATCAGCCCCAGCATTTT.

The rearrangement uses TRBV7-9 and TRBJ1-1; 8 bases fit TRBD1. The V segment lost 5 bases and the J segment 4 bases; nucleotides outside the gene matches: 9. Germline values: CDR1 SEHNR, CDR2 FQNEAQ (reference sequence). The CDR3 runs to 15 residues. The CDR3 DNA reads as TGTGCCAGCAGCCGAGAGGACAGGGTGGTCACTGAAGCTTTCTTT. This encodes CASSREDRVVTEAFF.

The V call is TRBV2, the J call TRBJ2-2; 11 bases fit TRBD2. CDR3 length equals 15 residues. The germline CDR1 and CDR2 sequences are SNHLY and FYNNEI. The junction had 7 bases not matched to a gene; V was cut back by 7 bases and J by 6 bases. The DNA of the CDR3 is TGTGCCAGCATTGCCCTAGCGGGAGGTTCCGGGGAGCTGTTTTTT. This gives the protein CASIALAGGSGELFF.

The V gene is TRBV3-1 (or the pseudogene TRBV3-2), the J gene TRBJ1-1, with a possible D match to TRBD1 (5 bases). The V and J ends lost 0 bases and 1 base respectively, with 9 bases between them. CDR3 length equals 15 residues. Germline V lookup: CDR1 LGHDT, CDR2 YNNKEL (reference sequence). CDR3: CASSQDWGGNTEAFF. DNA for the CDR3: TGTGCCAGCAGCCAAGATTGGGGCGGGAACACTGAAGCTTTCTTT.

This rearrangement joins TRBV5-6 to TRBJ1-2, with D maybe TRBD1 (5 bases). Germline V gene lookup returns CDR1 SGHDT and CDR2 YYEEEE. Deletions cut 3 bases from V and 4 bases from J, with 19 bases between. This CDR3 is built from 16 residues. In DNA form, the CDR3 reads TGTGCCAGCAGCTCAATCGACTCGACAGAGATCTATGGCTACACCTTC. It yields the protein CASSSIDSTEIYGYTF.

V gene TRBV6-5 combines with J gene TRBJ2-1; 13 positions match TRBD2. The ends lost 6 bases at V and 5 bases at J; junction bases unmatched: 4. Germline V lookup: CDR1 MNHEY, CDR2 SVGAGI. The CDR3 extends over 15 amino acids. The CDR3 DNA is TGTGCCAGCAGGGGGGGACTAGCGGGAAACAATGAGCAGTTCTTC. Its protein product is CASRGGLAGNNEQFF.

The chain has TRBV10-3 and TRBJ2-1, with D tentatively TRBD2 (6 bases). Trimming took 7 bases from V and 3 from J, leaving 10 bases between them. There are 13 residues in the CDR3. Germline V gene sequence: CDR1 ENHRY, CDR2 SYGVKD. CDR3: CAITGRDYNEQFF. CDR3 in DNA: TGTGCCATCACCGGGAGAGACTACAATGAGCAGTTCTTC.

This clone occurred a few times. V gene TRBV5-4 combines with J gene TRBJ1-2; 10 bases map to TRBD1. V dropped 2 bases and J dropped 6; count of bases not matched to a gene: 4. The CDR3 is made up of 14 amino acids. Germline loops: CDR1 SGHNT, CDR2 YYREEE (reference sequence). The CDR3: CASSLGTGDDGYTF. The CDR3 nucleotides read TGTGCCAGCAGCTTAGGGACAGGGGATGATGGCTACACCTTC.

The chain has TRBV2 and TRBJ2-5, with 14 bases identical to TRBD2. CDR1 and CDR2 (germline): SNHLY, FYNNEI. The CDR3 loop spans 15 amino acids. V lost 7 bases and J lost 3; bases outside the gene matches: 4. The DNA for the CDR3 is TGTGCCAGCAAGACGACTAGCGGGAGGGAAGAGACCCAGTACTTC. Residues: CASKTTSGREETQYF.

V is TRBV5-4 and J is TRBJ2-5; D is unresolved. Trimming stripped 0 bases from V and 3 bases from J, with 6 bases between. From germline, CDR1 is SGHNT and CDR2 YYREEE (reference sequence). The length of the CDR3 is 13 residues. CDR3 protein: CASSLAIEETQYF. CDR3 sequence (DNA): TGTGCCAGCAGCTTGGCTATCGAAGAGACCCAGTACTTC.

V and J are TRBV5-1 and TRBJ2-7; the D gene is possibly TRBD2 (5 bases). Germline CDR1 SGHRS, CDR2 YFSETQ. The CDR3 runs 13 residues. Deletions cut 2 bases from V and 2 bases from J, with 8 bases between. CDR3 nucleotide sequence: TGCGCCAGCAGCTTTTTCGGGACCTACGAGCAGTACTTC. Protein: CASSFFGTYEQYF.